This T cell receptor beta chain was sequenced for a study of blood T cell repertoires in COVID-19. Overall study context: The United States, Italy and Spain provided the acute and convalescent COVID-19 samples. PBMCs, B-cell-depleted T cells, or T cells were the source of the cDNA or gDNA that made up the material.

The repertoire was sequenced with immunoSEQ multiplex PCR; TCRdb's copy has only in-frame clones and lacks some. The table shows around 310,000 clones, with 90% occurring only once. Seattle researchers signed up patients amid active infection and tracked them longitudinally. With 4 bases clipped from V and 0 bases from J, the junction kept 10 bases outside the gene matches. Germline lookup yields CDR1 SGDLS and CDR2 YYNGEE. The CDR3 contains 18 residues. Material for sequencing was peripheral blood. J is TRBJ2-7 and V is TRBV9; 13 positions agree with TRBD2. The receptor was isolated from a woman between 40 and 55 years old with COVID-19, enrolled during active disease. This CDR3 is CASSPGLAGRGYSYEQYF. The CDR3 DNA sequence: TGTGCCAGCAGCCCGGGACTAGCGGGGAGGGGGTACTCCTACGAGCAGTACTTC.